This T cell receptor beta chain originates from a study of tumor-infiltrating lymphocytes in primary liver carcinoma. Findings of the study overall: Found in all five tumor regions were only about 7.5-25% of top clones. Tumor-adjacent and tumor-blood pairs overlapped less than tumor region pairs did. Tumor top-250-clone fraction significantly exceeded that of blood (p = 0.039).

To note about this clonotype: Its antigen is undetermined.

V shed 6 bases and J shed 0 bases, with 18 bases lying between them. CDR3 size: 17 residues. Germline loops: CDR1 MNHEY, CDR2 SVGEGT. The source material, about 18-33 mg of unsorted bulk tissue, was used to co-extract RNA and DNA. All tumor samples contained more than 85% viable tumor cells. The template, approximately 500 ng total RNA, yielded TCR beta cDNA made with a constant-region primer. TCR beta libraries came from three nested multiplex PCR rounds using slightly modified ARM-PCR. With TRBV1-TRBV30 forward primers and a C-beta reverse primer, the first two PCR rounds were run for 9 to 10 cycles each. TCRdb ran MiXCR on the multiplex PCR reads and lists one entry per CDR3 protein. The sample includes under 200,000 distinct CDR3 sequences, around four fifths of them seen just once.

The sample consisted of tumor tissue from primary liver carcinoma. The clonotype comes from a man aged 40-55 years with primary liver carcinoma and hepatitis B virus infection. The chain links TRBV6-2 or TRBV6-3 to TRBJ2-1; perhaps D is TRBD1 or TRBD2 (5 bases each). The CDR3 DNA follows: TGTGCCAGCAGCCCGCGGACAATCGGGAACTCCTACAATGAGCAGTTCTTC. Translating it yields CASSPRTIGNSYNEQFF.